These 5 T cell receptor beta chains originate from one sample sequenced in a study of pediatric ulcerative colitis. Profiling relied on immunoSEQ multiplex PCR, and the TCRdb table lists in-frame clones only, not all of them. Here the sample spans some 50,000 clones, around 76% being singletons. During colonoscopy, one to two rectal pinch biopsies were collected. Sequenced material: gut tissue. Receptors were obtained from a girl between 5 and 17 years old with moderate ulcerative colitis.

The V and J genes are TRBV5-4 and TRBJ1-4; TRBD1 might be the D (5 bases). V lost 3 bases, J lost 3 bases, and 12 bases lay in between. The length of the CDR3 is 15 residues. Germline V CDR1 and CDR2: SGHNT, YYREEE (reference sequence). CDR3 in DNA: TGTGCCAGCAGCTCCCTCGGGGCGGCTAATGAAAAACTGTTTTTT. Translated: CASSSLGAANEKLFF. Filled out from reference TRBV5-4 and TRBJ1-4, the complete variable domain reads ETGVTQSPTHLIKTRGQQVTLRCSSQSGHNTVSWYQQALGQGPQFIFQYYREEENGRGNFPPRFSGLQFPNYSSELNVNALELDDSALYLCASSSLGAANEKLFFGSGTQLSVL.

The chain recombines TRBV5-5 with TRBJ1-1; D is uncertain. CDR1 and CDR2 from the germline V gene are SGHKS and YYEKEE (reference sequence). The CDR3 consists of 12 residues. V was pared by 0 bases and J by 5 bases, with 5 bases between. DNA for the CDR3: TGTGCCAGCAGCTTGGTAGGGACTGAAGCTTTCTTT. Translated, it gives CASSLVGTEAFF.

This chain joins TRBV29-1 and TRBJ2-1; TRBD2 might be the D (6 bases). Germline V gives CDR1 SQVTM, CDR2 ANQGSEA. CDR3 size: 14 residues. Trimming cost V 7 bases and J 0 bases, with 13 bases left between them. This CDR3 reads CSARDSRSYNEQFF. CDR3 coding DNA: TGCAGCGCCCGGGACTCCCGCTCCTACAATGAGCAGTTCTTC.

V and J are TRBV7-9 and TRBJ1-1, with D possibly being TRBD1 (6 bases). In germline, CDR1 is SEHNR, CDR2 FQNEAQ (reference sequence). The CDR3 is 18 amino acids. V lost 2 bases, J lost 5 bases, and 24 bases lay in between. CDR3 bases: TGTGCCAGCAGCTTAAGGGCGACCCGGTGGGGGGCTGTAACTGAAGCTTTCTTT. Translating gives CASSLRATRWGAVTEAFF.

This clone appeared a few times. This chain joins TRBV7-7 and TRBJ2-7; D gene ambiguous. Deletions cut 5 bases from V and 1 base from J, with 12 bases between. In germline, CDR1 is SSHAT, CDR2 FNYEAQ (reference sequence). This CDR3 contains 14 residues. CDR3 sequence (DNA): TGTGCCAGCAGCCCGATAGGGCAGTCCTACGAGCAGTACTTC. Its translation: CASSPIGQSYEQYF.